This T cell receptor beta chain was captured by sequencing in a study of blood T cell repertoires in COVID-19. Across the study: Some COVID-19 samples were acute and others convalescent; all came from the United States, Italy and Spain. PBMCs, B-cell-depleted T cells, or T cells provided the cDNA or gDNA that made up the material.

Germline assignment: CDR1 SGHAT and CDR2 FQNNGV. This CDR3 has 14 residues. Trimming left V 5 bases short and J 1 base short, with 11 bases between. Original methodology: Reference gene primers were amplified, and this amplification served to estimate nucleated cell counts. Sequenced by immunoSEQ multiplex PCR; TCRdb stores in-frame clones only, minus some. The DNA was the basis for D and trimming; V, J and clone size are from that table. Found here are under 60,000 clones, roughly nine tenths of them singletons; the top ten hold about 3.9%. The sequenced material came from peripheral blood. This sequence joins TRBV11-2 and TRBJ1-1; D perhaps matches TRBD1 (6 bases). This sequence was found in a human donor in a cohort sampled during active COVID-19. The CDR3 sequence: CASSNYRENTEAFF. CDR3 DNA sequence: TGTGCCAGCAGCAACTACAGGGAGAACACTGAAGCTTTCTTT.